The 32 T cell receptor beta chains reported below all come from one sample, sequenced in a study of CD8+ T cells in alopecia areata. The sample's treatment: oral pan-JAK inhibitor, 5-10 mg twice daily. cDNA serving as the sequencing template came from extracted, reverse transcribed RNA. Data came from immunoSEQ multiplex PCR; TCRdb stores just in-frame clones and leaves some out. Found here are 250,000 to 350,000 clones, around three fifths of them singletons; the top ten hold 0.75% to 0.95%. Material: CD4+ T cells sorted from blood, obtained at week 52, from a patient treated with tofacitinib. All receptors come from a human donor with alopecia areata.

The gene calls are TRBV2 and TRBJ2-1, with D unclear. This CDR3 has 12 amino acids. Germline lookup yields CDR1 SNHLY and CDR2 FYNNEI. Trimming shortened V by 6 bases and J by 8 bases, and 11 bases separated the two germline ends. In nucleotides, the CDR3 is TGTGCCAGCAGAACCGACGGCCATGAGCAGTTCTTC. This encodes CASRTDGHEQFF.

This chain connects TRBV11-2 to TRBJ2-5; TRBD1 aligns across 8 bases. Per germline, CDR1 SGHAT and CDR2 FQNNGV. V lost 3 bases, J lost 5 bases, and 2 bases stayed unmatched. This CDR3 region has 13 residues. The CDR3 sequence: CASSFWTGETQYF. CDR3 nucleotides: TGTGCCAGCAGCTTCTGGACAGGGGAGACCCAGTACTTC.

This clone turned up a few times. This chain links TRBV10-3 with TRBJ2-5; the D gene could be TRBD1 or TRBD2 (6 bases each). The length of the CDR3 is 14 residues. The V end lost 4 bases, the J end lost 2 bases, and 11 bases lay between the germline ends. Germline values: CDR1 ENHRY, CDR2 SYGVKD. CDR3 in amino acids: CAISVRGGQETQYF. In DNA form, the CDR3 reads TGTGCCATCAGTGTAAGAGGGGGGCAAGAGACCCAGTACTTC.

The chain couples TRBV23-1 to TRBJ2-2; 8 bases align to TRBD2. TRBV23-1 qualifies as an ORF whose function is uncertain. V trimming: 0 bases; J trimming: 0 bases; junction bases outside the gene matches: 3. The CDR3 extends over 17 amino acids. The CDR3 spells CASSQSAGGTNTGELFF. The CDR3 region has the DNA TGCGCCAGCAGTCAATCGGCGGGGGGCACGAACACCGGGGAGCTGTTTTTT.

The CDR3 loop is CASSALSTVSGNTIYF. In DNA form, the CDR3 reads TGTGCCAGCAGCGCATTAAGTACCGTTTCTGGAAACACCATATATTTT. The chain employs TRBV9 and TRBJ1-3; no reliable D call. The CDR3 loop spans 16 amino acids. Trimming shortened V by 3 bases and J by 1 base, and 14 bases separated the two germline ends. Germline values: CDR1 SGDLS, CDR2 YYNGEE.

On this clone: The junction and the germline gene differ at one end; a read error may be behind it. The gene calls are TRBV7-7 and TRBJ2-5, with D tentatively TRBD1 or TRBD2 (5 bases each). CDR1 is SSHAT, CDR2 FNYEAQ, per germline (reference sequence). The CDR3 has 14 amino acids. DNA for the CDR3: TGTGCTAGCAGCTTAGTCGGGGCAGATGAGACCCAGTACTTC. Its protein product is CASSLVGADETQYF.

The V gene is TRBV4-3, the J gene TRBJ2-3; the match to TRBD2 covers 9 bases. V dropped 1 base and J dropped 8; count of bases not matched to a gene: 10. Germline V gives CDR1 LGHNA, CDR2 YSLEER. The CDR3 sequence is 16 residues long. The CDR3 loop reads CASSQGLSGGPATQYF. CDR3 bases: TGCGCCAGCAGCCAAGGGTTAAGCGGGGGGCCTGCTACGCAGTATTTT.

V and J are TRBV29-1 and TRBJ2-4; 7 bases map to TRBD1. The CDR3 loop spans 11 amino acids. Germline assignment: CDR1 SQVTM and CDR2 ANQGSEA. Trimming at V came to 6 bases and at J to 13 bases, leaving 9 bases not matched to a gene. This CDR3 reads CSVLDRALQYF. CDR3 nucleotide sequence: TGCAGCGTCCTCGACAGGGCCCTCCAGTACTTC.

This chain links TRBV30 with TRBJ1-2; possible D gene TRBD1, 5 bases. This CDR3 has 16 amino acids. Germline V CDR1 and CDR2: GTSNPN, SVGIG (reference sequence). CDR3 DNA sequence: TGTGCTTCGGAAGGTGGGGGATGGACCACTAACTATGGCTACACCTTC. Amino acids: CASEGGGWTTNYGYTF.

The CDR3 loop reads CSVGRRSYGYTF. The CDR3 nucleotides are TGCAGCGTTGGTCGACGGTCCTATGGCTACACCTTC. The gene calls are TRBV29-1 and TRBJ1-2; D not certain. V gave up 4 bases and J gave up 4 bases, with 10 bases separating them. CDR1 and CDR2 (germline): SQVTM, ANQGSEA. This CDR3 has 12 amino acids.

This clone was found a few times. The chain couples TRBV5-1 to TRBJ1-2, with a weak D call TRBD1 (5 bases). The V end lost 0 bases, the J end lost 5 bases, and 14 bases lay between the germline ends. This CDR3 has 15 residues. The germline CDR1 and CDR2 sequences are SGHRS and YFSETQ. The CDR3 DNA sequence: TGCGCCAGCAGCTTGGGAACTCCAGGGAAATATGGCTACACCTTC. Translating it yields CASSLGTPGKYGYTF.

This rearrangement joins TRBV15 to TRBJ1-6, with D unclear. The CDR3 has 16 amino acids. The ends were cut back, 0 bases at V and 8 bases at J, with 14 bases in the middle. Germline CDR1 and CDR2: LNHNV and YYDKDF (reference sequence). The CDR3 here is CATSRDRGRLDSPLHF. The CDR3 coding sequence is TGTGCCACCAGCAGAGATAGAGGACGGCTAGATTCACCCCTCCACTTT.

The chain has TRBV6-6 and TRBJ2-6; no firm D call. There are 15 residues in the CDR3. Per germline, CDR1 MNHNY and CDR2 SVGAGI (reference sequence). V lost 7 bases and J lost 0, with 10 bases in between. The DNA of the CDR3 is TGTGCCAGCACCGTCGCCGGCTCTGGGGCCAACGTCCTGACTTTC. Encoded protein: CASTVAGSGANVLTF.

The chain links TRBV7-8 to TRBJ1-1, with a possible D match to TRBD1 (6 bases). From germline, CDR1 is SGHVS and CDR2 FQNEAQ. V was shortened by 1 base and J by 10 bases, with 10 bases between the two germline ends. The CDR3 is made up of 12 amino acids. CDR3 sequence: CASSLGRGGAFF. CDR3 DNA sequence: TGTGCCAGCAGCTTAGGAAGGGGGGGAGCTTTCTTT.

The rearrangement links TRBV19 to TRBJ1-6, with TRBD1 identical over 8 bases. The length of the CDR3 is 14 residues. V was clipped by 4 bases and J by 10 bases; unmatched bases: 6. Germline lookup yields CDR1 LNHDA and CDR2 SQIVND (reference sequence). The CDR3 nucleotides are TGTGCCAGTAGTACGACAGGGGCGCAATCACCCCTCCACTTT. As protein: CASSTTGAQSPLHF.

This clone was picked up a small number of times. V usage is TRBV4-1 and J usage is TRBJ2-3, with D maybe TRBD1 (5 bases). Germline V gene sequence: CDR1 MGHRA, CDR2 YSYEKL. This CDR3 is built from 17 residues. Trimming shortened V by 0 bases and J by 4 bases, and 17 bases separated the two germline ends. The DNA of the CDR3 is TGCGCCAGCAGCCAAGATGATCAGGGAACAGGCGCAGATACGCAGTATTTT. The encoded protein is CASSQDDQGTGADTQYF.

The V and J genes are TRBV7-6 and TRBJ2-7; 7 positions agree with TRBD1. Germline V gene lookup returns CDR1 SGHVS and CDR2 FNYEAQ. This CDR3 spans 14 amino acids. The ends lost 0 bases at V and 5 bases at J; junction bases unmatched: 4. The CDR3 sequence is CASSLAGGGDEQYF. The CDR3 coding sequence is TGTGCCAGCAGCTTAGCAGGGGGCGGTGACGAGCAGTACTTC.

This clone was found once. The J gene is TRBJ1-1, the V gene TRBV4-2; 8 bases map to TRBD1. Germline V gene sequence: CDR1 LGHNA, CDR2 YNFKEQ. J was trimmed by 1 base and V by 2 bases; bases with no gene match: 6. The CDR3 runs 16 residues. CDR3: CASSQHIQGANTEAFF. In DNA, the CDR3 is TGTGCCAGCAGCCAACATATTCAGGGGGCGAACACTGAAGCTTTCTTT.

The rearrangement links TRBV4-1 to TRBJ1-6; D unclear. CDR3 length: 14 amino acids. Germline V gives CDR1 MGHRA, CDR2 YSYEKL. The V gene lost 0 bases and the J gene lost 8 bases, with 8 bases spanning the gap. The CDR3 nucleotides are TGCGCCAGCAGCCAAGAAGAGGGTTATTCACCCCTCCACTTT. This gives the protein CASSQEEGYSPLHF.

This chain joins TRBV25-1 and TRBJ1-1; D unresolved. The CDR3 extends over 13 amino acids. CDR1 and CDR2 from the germline V gene are MGHDK and SYGVNS. The V end was cut by 6 bases, the J end by 1 base, with 9 bases between. The CDR3 DNA sequence: TGTGCCAGCAGACTTAAGTCGAACACTGAAGCTTTCTTT. This sequence encodes CASRLKSNTEAFF.

The J gene is TRBJ2-3, the V gene TRBV30; D might be TRBD1 or TRBD2, each matching 5 bases. Trimming removed 3 bases from V and 2 bases from J, with 12 bases in between. Germline V gene lookup returns CDR1 GTSNPN and CDR2 SVGIG (reference sequence). This CDR3 is 14 amino acids long. CDR3 protein: CAWRGDSFTDTQYF. DNA for the CDR3: TGTGCCTGGAGGGGAGACAGTTTCACAGATACGCAGTATTTT.

This clone has just a few counts. V gene TRBV7-3 combines with J gene TRBJ2-2; maybe TRBD1 (5 bases). The germline CDR1 and CDR2 sequences are SGHTA and FQGTGA. CDR3 length: 14 amino acids. Trimming shortened V by 3 bases and J by 6 bases, and 11 bases separated the two germline ends. The CDR3 is CASSLQGLSGELFF. DNA of the CDR3: TGTGCCAGCAGCTTGCAGGGATTGTCCGGGGAGCTGTTTTTT.

The genes are TRBV19 and TRBJ2-4, with D tentatively TRBD1 (5 bases). Germline V gene data show CDR1 as LNHDA and CDR2 as SQIVND (reference sequence). The CDR3 loop spans 12 amino acids. Trimming pared 10 bases from V and 3 bases from J, leaving 10 bases between. DNA for the CDR3: TGTGCCACTAAAGGGGTCAAAAACATTCAGTACTTC. It specifies CATKGVKNIQYF.

The V gene is TRBV5-6, the J gene TRBJ2-5; D is tentatively TRBD1 or TRBD2 (7 bases each). The germline gives CDR1 SGHDT, CDR2 YYEEEE. The CDR3 has 15 residues. V was trimmed by 2 bases and J by 2 bases, leaving 13 bases between them. The CDR3 loop reads CASSLAGTEQETQYF. In DNA form, the CDR3 reads TGTGCCAGCAGCTTAGCGGGGACAGAACAAGAGACCCAGTACTTC.

This clone has just a few counts. The chain couples TRBV6-6 to TRBJ1-1, with D tentatively TRBD1 (5 bases). V lost 4 bases, J lost 5 bases, and 17 bases lay in between. Germline-derived CDR1 and CDR2 are MNHNY and SVGAGI (reference sequence). The CDR3 runs 15 residues. The CDR3 nucleotides are TGTGCCAGCAGTTTTCTGACCCGGGACGGGACTGAAGCTTTCTTT. This encodes CASSFLTRDGTEAFF.

This chain joins TRBV2 and TRBJ2-2; no reliable D call. V gave up 7 bases and J gave up 1 base, with 7 bases separating them. CDR3 length: 13 residues. Germline-derived CDR1 and CDR2 are SNHLY and FYNNEI. In DNA, the CDR3 is TGTGCCAGCAAGGTACGGAACACCGGGGAGCTGTTTTTT. Translation: CASKVRNTGELFF.

The chain joins TRBV10-3 to TRBJ2-3; D gene uncertain. The germline gives CDR1 ENHRY, CDR2 SYGVKD. The CDR3 totals 16 residues. The V end was cut by 3 bases, the J end by 2 bases, with 15 bases between. Here the CDR3 DNA reads TGTGCCATCAGTGATTGGGCAAGGAAAGACACAGATACGCAGTATTTT. Translation gives CAISDWARKDTDTQYF.

This clone has a handful of counts. The chain joins TRBV7-9 to TRBJ2-5; the D is unclear. The ends were cut back, 1 base at V and 0 bases at J, with 12 bases in the middle. Germline V gives CDR1 SEHNR, CDR2 FQNEAQ (reference sequence). The CDR3 spans 16 residues. CDR3 sequence reads: CASSLDRHRYQETQYF. CDR3 bases: TGTGCCAGCAGCTTAGATCGGCATCGGTACCAAGAGACCCAGTACTTC. Full variable domain (missing parts from reference TRBV7-9 and TRBJ2-5): DTGVSQNPRHKITKRGQNVTFRCDPISEHNRLYWYRQTLGQGPEFLTYFQNEAQLEKSRLLSDRFSAERPKGSFSTLEIQRTEQGDSAMYLCASSLDRHRYQETQYFGPGTRLLVL.

On this clone: This sample also contains other DNA sequences that code for the same CDR3. The rearrangement joins TRBV7-3 to TRBJ2-1; TRBD2 matches 9 bases. The germline gives CDR1 SGHTA, CDR2 FQGTGA. J lost 5 bases, V lost 2 bases, and 4 bases had no gene match. This CDR3 has 15 amino acids. CDR3 DNA: TGTGCCAGCAGCTTAGGTCTAGCGGGGAACAATGAGCAGTTCTTC. Its protein product is CASSLGLAGNNEQFF.

This rearrangement joins TRBV29-1 to TRBJ1-2; 8 nucleotides align to TRBD1. The germline V gene has CDR1 SQVTM and CDR2 ANQGSEA. The trim removed 7 bases at V and 8 bases at J, leaving 12 bases unmatched. The CDR3 spans 13 residues. The CDR3 sequence is CSAARQGTDGYTF. The CDR3 DNA reads TGCAGCGCTGCAAGACAGGGGACTGACGGCTACACCTTC.

The chain recombines TRBV4-1 with TRBJ2-4; D unclear. CDR3 size: 16 residues. Germline-derived CDR1 and CDR2 are MGHRA and YSYEKL. V was cut by 1 base and J by 6 bases, with 16 bases left in between. The CDR3 here is CASSQGATLSLNIQYF. As DNA, the CDR3 is TGCGCCAGCAGCCAAGGTGCGACCCTGTCACTAAACATTCAGTACTTC.

The chain combines TRBV7-9 with TRBJ2-5; D is undetermined. CDR1 is SEHNR and CDR2 is FQNEAQ in the germline V gene (reference sequence). Trimming cost V 4 bases and J 2 bases, with 8 bases left between them. CDR3 length: 13 residues. As DNA, the CDR3 is TGTGCCAGCAGCTACAGACGGCAAGAGACCCAGTACTTC. Its translation is CASSYRRQETQYF.